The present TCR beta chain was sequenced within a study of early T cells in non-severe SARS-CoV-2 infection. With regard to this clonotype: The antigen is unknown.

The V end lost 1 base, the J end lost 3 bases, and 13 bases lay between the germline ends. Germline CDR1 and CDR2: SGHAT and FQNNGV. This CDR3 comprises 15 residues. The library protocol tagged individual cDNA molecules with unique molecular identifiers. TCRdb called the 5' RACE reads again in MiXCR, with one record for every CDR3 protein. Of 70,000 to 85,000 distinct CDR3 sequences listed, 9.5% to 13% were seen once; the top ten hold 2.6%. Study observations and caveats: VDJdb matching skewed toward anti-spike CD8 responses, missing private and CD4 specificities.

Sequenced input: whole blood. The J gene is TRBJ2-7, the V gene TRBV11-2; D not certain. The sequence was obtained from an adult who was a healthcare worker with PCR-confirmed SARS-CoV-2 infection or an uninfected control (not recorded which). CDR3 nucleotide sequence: TGTGCCAGCAGCTTAGTCCCCAGGTCAAACTACGAGCAGTACTTC. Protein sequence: CASSLVPRSNYEQYF.